A selection of T cell receptor beta chains follows, all from one sample in a study of blood T cell repertoires in COVID-19. The protocol was immunoSEQ multiplex PCR, while the TCRdb copy is restricted to in-frame clones and leaves out a portion. Of 60,000 to 80,000 clones listed, approximately 84% are singletons. Source material: peripheral blood. Source of these receptors: a man between 50 and 59 years old with active COVID-19. Each CDR3 is given with its conserved first and last residue.

V	J	CDR3
TRBV29-1	TRBJ2-7	CSVVRTNGHEQYF
TRBV5-1	TRBJ1-1	CASSLAGEAFF
TRBV3-1/TRBV3-2	TRBJ1-4	CASSLDSLGTNEKLFF
TRBV6-2/TRBV6-3	TRBJ1-5	CASSPGQPHQPQHF
TRBV5-1	TRBJ2-7	CASSPGLAILYEQYF
TRBV6-5	TRBJ1-3	CASSRGDSGNTIYF
TRBV27	TRBJ2-7	CASSSRLGYFYEQYF
TRBV4-1	TRBJ2-5	CASSDRLEETQYF
TRBV19	TRBJ1-5	CASSTPSGSNQPQHF
TRBV7-8	TRBJ2-4	CASSLGQKNIQYF